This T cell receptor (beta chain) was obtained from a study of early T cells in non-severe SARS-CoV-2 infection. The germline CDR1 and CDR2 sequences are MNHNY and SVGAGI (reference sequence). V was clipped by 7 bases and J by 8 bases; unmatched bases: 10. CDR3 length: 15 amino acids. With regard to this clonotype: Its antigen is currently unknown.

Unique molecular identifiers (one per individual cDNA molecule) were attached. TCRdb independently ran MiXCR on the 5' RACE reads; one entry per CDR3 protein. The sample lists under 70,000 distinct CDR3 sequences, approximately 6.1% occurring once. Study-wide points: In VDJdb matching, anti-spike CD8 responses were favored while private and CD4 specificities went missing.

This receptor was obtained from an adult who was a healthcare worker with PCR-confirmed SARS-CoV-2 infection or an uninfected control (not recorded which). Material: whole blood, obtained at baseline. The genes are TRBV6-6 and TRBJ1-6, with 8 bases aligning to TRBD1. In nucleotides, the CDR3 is TGTGCCAGCACTATGTCTGGGACAGGTTATTCACCCCTCCACTTT. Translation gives CASTMSGTGYSPLHF.